This T cell receptor beta chain was sequenced for a study of T cell responses to AZD1222 COVID-19 vaccine. Findings and limits, study-wide: Only a handful of AZD1222 recipients, more than 5 in all, had baseline seropositivity. Vaccine-associated CD4 TCRs spanned spike, dominant at 160-218 and 743-854.

This clone was seen a single time. No antigen is known for it. CDR3 size: 17 residues. Trimming removed 4 bases from V and 6 bases from J, with 24 bases in between. Germline assignment: CDR1 MGHRA and CDR2 YSYEKL. TCRdb's copy holds only in-frame clones and misses some; the assay was immunoSEQ multiplex PCR. The sample includes some 160,000 clones, more than 85% of them seen just once. The chain combines TRBV4-1 with TRBJ1-1; no reliable D call. Source: peripheral blood, taken on day 0 of AZD1222 vaccination. This receptor was identified in an adult in good health. In DNA form, the CDR3 reads TGCGCCAGCAGCCCCGGAGGAACGGGATCATGGTCAGCTGAAGCTTTCTTT. Its protein is CASSPGGTGSWSAEAFF.